This record concerns one T cell receptor beta chain sequence. Its antigen remains unidentified. Using immunoSEQ multiplex PCR, the repertoire was profiled, and TCRdb retains in-frame clones only, with some absent. The sample contains tens of thousands of clones, over 70% of which appear only once. The record originates from a study of vaccination effects on CD4 cells after COVID-19. Study-level background: CD4+ T cells specific for antigen were expanded with viral peptide pools by the ViraFEST assay before sequencing. A median of 72 days separated the second dose and sampling. The study's findings and limits: Common cold coronaviruses were cross-recognized by only 1 of 255 vaccine-induced clones in healthy vaccinees.

The V and J ends lost 4 bases and 4 bases respectively, with 14 bases between them. There are 14 residues in the CDR3. CDR1 and CDR2 (germline): SGDLS, YYNGEE. Culture lasted roughly 9 days before CD4+ T cell isolation. Each person got two doses of an mRNA SARS-CoV-2 vaccine, BNT162b2 or mRNA-1273. The rearrangement uses TRBV9 and TRBJ1-2; a possible D gene is TRBD1 (5 bases). This TCR was sampled from a human donor who received a COVID-19 vaccine. This material consisted of CD4+ T cells from PBMCs cultured without peptide, taken after COVID-19 vaccination. CDR3 in amino acids: CASSRGSSPYGYTF. CDR3 nucleotide sequence: TGTGCCAGCAGCCGGGGGTCCTCCCCCTATGGCTACACCTTC.